The entry below describes one T cell receptor beta chain. Time point here: blood at routine non-recurrence follow-up after resection. Whole RNA came from tumor, nontumor lung or frozen PBMC and was sequenced without being sorted. V was pared by 0 bases and J by 13 bases, with 6 bases of the junction left unmatched. CDR3 length: 13 amino acids. Looked up from germline, CDR1 is ENHRY and CDR2 is SYGVKD. These data originate in a study of spatial heterogeneity in lung cancer. Turning to the study itself: About 2 years after resection was the median timing of the follow-up PBMC samples, which were sequenced when available. For the average unique TCR and UMI combination, more than eight occurrences appeared in raw reads.

Individual TCR cDNA molecules each bore their own unique molecular identifier. TCRdb called the 5' RACE reads again in MiXCR, with one record for every CDR3 protein. The sample shows around 47,000 distinct CDR3 sequences, roughly 7% of them seen only once. This specimen was PBMCs, taken at follow-up. This receptor was taken from a female donor with early-stage non-small cell lung cancer. The V and J genes are TRBV10-3 and TRBJ1-1; 9 bases are shared with TRBD1. The CDR3 DNA is TGTGCCATCAGTGAGTCGGCCGGGACAGGGCATTTCTTT. Its translation is CAISESAGTGHFF.